Shown below are 15 T cell receptor beta chains from a single sample sequenced in a study of blood T cell repertoires in COVID-19. The repertoire was sequenced with immunoSEQ multiplex PCR; TCRdb's copy has only in-frame clones and lacks some. This table holds about 97,000 clones, about 80% found once. The sequencing sample was made of peripheral blood. These receptors originate from a man in his 70s with acute or convalescent COVID-19.

The J gene is TRBJ2-7, the V gene TRBV7-6; D unresolved. V lost 5 bases to trimming and J lost 3 bases, with 11 bases between them. CDR1 is SGHVS and CDR2 is FNYEAQ in the germline V gene. The CDR3 runs to 13 residues. Here the CDR3 reads CASSPRNHYEQYF. CDR3 DNA sequence: TGTGCCAGCAGCCCTAGGAACCACTACGAGCAGTACTTC.

V gene TRBV28 combines with J gene TRBJ2-1; 8 bases line up with TRBD2. Germline V gives CDR1 MDHEN, CDR2 SYDVKM. Trimming removed 4 bases from V and 12 bases from J; junction bases left unmatched: 2. There are 11 residues in the CDR3. CDR3 coding DNA: TGTGCCAGCAGTTACGGGAGGGCGCAGTTCTTC. As protein: CASSYGRAQFF. Drawing the rest from reference TRBV28 and TRBJ2-1, the complete variable domain is DVKVTQSSRYLVKRTGEKVFLECVQDMDHENMFWYRQDPGLGLRLIYFSYDVKMKEKGDIPEGYSVSREKKERFSLILESASTNQTSMYLCASSYGRAQFFGPGTRLTVL.

As DNA, the CDR3 is TGTGCCAGTAGTATAGATACGGGGACAGCCTTTTATCAGCCCCAGCATTTT. Its translation: CASSIDTGTAFYQPQHF. The V gene is TRBV19, the J gene TRBJ1-5, with TRBD1 identical over 7 bases. V was pared by 0 bases and J by 5 bases, with 10 bases of the junction left unmatched. This CDR3 is 17 amino acids long. The germline gives CDR1 LNHDA, CDR2 SQIVND (reference sequence).

The chain employs TRBV7-8 and TRBJ2-1; the match to TRBD1 covers 7 bases. The CDR3 is made up of 14 amino acids. Losses at the gene ends were 5 bases for V and 3 bases for J; bases not matched to a gene: 4. In germline, CDR1 is SGHVS, CDR2 FQNEAQ. DNA for the CDR3: TGTGCCAGCAGCCCGGGACAGAGCTACAATGAGCAGTTCTTC. This translates into CASSPGQSYNEQFF.

The chain joins TRBV5-4 to TRBJ2-3; D is unresolved. Germline V CDR1 and CDR2: SGHNT, YYREEE (reference sequence). Trimming stripped 2 bases from V and 2 bases from J, with 6 bases between. The CDR3 consists of 13 residues. CDR3 DNA: TGTGCCAGCAGCTTTGGGCCCACAGATACGCAGTATTTT. It is translated as CASSFGPTDTQYF.

Of note for this clone: Just one base apart from a much larger clone, this may be a read error. The V gene is TRBV5-6, the J gene TRBJ2-5; 7 bases map to TRBD2. This CDR3 region has 16 residues. Germline loops: CDR1 SGHDT, CDR2 YYEEEE. In DNA form, the CDR3 reads TGTGCCCGCAGCCTGTGGGGGGGGAGTAGTCAAGAGACCCAGTACTTC. It specifies CARSLWGGSSQETQYF.

This chain's CDR3 is CASSLGHLRVQETQYF. The CDR3 coding sequence is TGCGCCAGCAGCCTGGGACACCTTCGTGTCCAAGAGACCCAGTACTTC. The chain joins TRBV5-1 to TRBJ2-5; D may be TRBD1 (6 bases). The V end lost 4 bases, the J end lost 1 base, and 17 bases lay between the germline ends. CDR1 and CDR2 from the germline V gene are SGHRS and YFSETQ. CDR3 size: 16 residues.

The V call is TRBV28, the J call TRBJ2-3, with 7 bases matching TRBD1. V was pared by 9 bases and J by 2 bases, with 11 bases of the junction left unmatched. CDR1 and CDR2 from the germline V gene are MDHEN and SYDVKM. CDR3 length: 15 amino acids. The CDR3 protein is CASNTGTASTDTQYF. The DNA of the CDR3 is TGTGCCAGTAATACCGGGACAGCTTCCACAGATACGCAGTATTTT.

The chain has TRBV6-5 and TRBJ2-1, with D possibly TRBD1 on 6 matching bases. Germline V gene data show CDR1 as MNHEY and CDR2 as SVGAGI. V lost 5 bases and J lost 8, with 16 bases in between. This CDR3 contains 14 residues. The CDR3 is CASSPTRGTDEQFF. The CDR3 DNA is TGTGCCAGCAGTCCAACCAGGGGCACCGATGAGCAGTTCTTC.

With regard to this clone: Within the sample, other DNA sequences also encode this same CDR3. This chain connects TRBV9 to TRBJ1-2; 8 bases align to TRBD1. Germline V gene data show CDR1 as SGDLS and CDR2 as YYNGEE. V lost 10 bases to trimming and J lost 8 bases; unmatched junction nucleotides: 10. The CDR3 extends over 12 amino acids. CDR3 residues: CASETGAHGYTF. DNA of the CDR3: TGTGCCTCGGAGACAGGGGCCCACGGCTACACCTTC.

This chain joins TRBV7-2 and TRBJ1-2; D remains ambiguous. From germline, CDR1 is SGHTA and CDR2 FQGNSA. Deletions cut 5 bases from V and 2 bases from J, with 15 bases between. The CDR3 sequence is 15 residues long. The CDR3: CASSPGYFANYGYTF. In DNA, the CDR3 is TGTGCCAGCAGCCCCGGTTACTTTGCGAACTATGGCTACACCTTC.

Written as DNA, the CDR3 is TGTGCCAGCAGTTCACAGGGTGCTCAGCCCCAGCATTTT. It is translated as CASSSQGAQPQHF. The rearrangement uses TRBV7-2 and TRBJ1-5; possible D gene TRBD1, 6 bases. Trimming took off 6 bases at V and 6 bases at J, with 12 bases between the two ends. Germline lookup yields CDR1 SGHTA and CDR2 FQGNSA. CDR3 length: 13 residues.

This clone is a singleton in its sample. This chain connects TRBV18 to TRBJ1-1; TRBD1 aligns across 11 bases. Trimming at V came to 4 bases and at J to 3 bases, leaving 4 bases not matched to a gene. CDR1 and CDR2 (germline): KGHSH, LQKENI. This CDR3 contains 15 residues. The CDR3 DNA reads TGTGCCAGCTCACAGGGACAGGGGGTCTACACTGAAGCTTTCTTT. Translated, it gives CASSQGQGVYTEAFF. Filled out from reference TRBV18 and TRBJ1-1, the complete variable domain reads NAGVMQNPRHLVRRRGQEARLRCSPMKGHSHVYWYRQLPEEGLKFMVYLQKENIIDESGMPKERFSAEFPKEGPSILRIQQVVRGDSAAYFCASSQGQGVYTEAFFGQGTRLTVV.

The chain has TRBV15 and TRBJ1-2, with D unclear. This CDR3 contains 13 residues. In germline, CDR1 is LNHNV, CDR2 YYDKDF (reference sequence). The ends were cut back, 0 bases at V and 4 bases at J, with 6 bases in the middle. The CDR3 DNA sequence: TGTGCCACCAGCAGAGATAACAGCTATGGCTACACCTTC. Its translation is CATSRDNSYGYTF. Full variable domain (missing parts from reference TRBV15 and TRBJ1-2): DAMVIQNPRYQVTQFGKPVTLSCSQTLNHNVMYWYQQKSSQAPKLLFHYYDKDFNNEADTPDNFQSRRPNTSFCFLDIRSPGLGDTAMYLCATSRDNSYGYTFGSGTRLTVV.

The chain links TRBV28 to TRBJ1-5; D gene uncertain. Per germline, CDR1 MDHEN and CDR2 SYDVKM. V was clipped by 8 bases and J by 3 bases, with 17 bases between them. CDR3 length: 15 residues. The CDR3 spells CASLGRRTVNQPQHF. DNA of the CDR3: TGTGCCAGCCTTGGTCGACGGACTGTCAATCAGCCCCAGCATTTT.